This TCR beta chain comes out of a study of identifying expanded T cells in peripheral blood. Whole-study results and caveats: Differentially abundant clones: 1 to 1.5 between replicates, about 16 at two to three weeks, 19 to 20 at four.

A remark on this clone: Its antigen is not identified.

Germline trimming cut 0 bases from V and 3 bases from J; bases unmatched to any gene: 2. In germline, CDR1 is SGDLS, CDR2 YYNGEE. The CDR3 totals 16 residues. Data came from immunoSEQ multiplex PCR; TCRdb stores just in-frame clones and leaves some out. The sample includes 80,000 to 95,000 clones, roughly 88% of them seen just once. The material sequenced was blood. This clonotype originated in a person between 18 and 70 years old in good health. The chain employs TRBV9 and TRBJ2-1; TRBD1 matches 11 bases. CDR3 coding DNA: TGTGCCAGCAGCGTAGGGGACAGGGGGAACTACAATGAGCAGTTCTTC. This sequence encodes CASSVGDRGNYNEQFF.